This is a list of T cell receptor beta chains from one sample in a study of breast tumors, draining lymph nodes, adjacent tissues. Using its own MiXCR run on the multiplex PCR reads, TCRdb lists one record per CDR3 protein. Of around 22,000 distinct CDR3 sequences listed, roughly three fifths are singletons. Sequenced: tumor-adjacent breast tissue. These receptors were taken from a female donor with breast cancer. Some clones in this sample may be carry-over from other donors' samples. The CDR3 runs from the conserved cysteine through the conserved F or W. D genes are given only for firm matches. Rows give clone size only sometimes, using once, few, many, or a class for an expanded clone.

clone size,V gene,J gene,D gene,CDR3 protein,CDR3 DNA
.,TRBV4-1,TRBJ1-2,TRBD1,CASSHDNQGAQNYGYTF,TGCGCCAGCAGCCACGATAACCAGGGGGCCCAGAACTATGGCTACACCTTC
.,TRBV11-1,TRBJ2-5,TRBD1,CASSLVGQGTQETQYF,TGTGCCAGCAGCCTCGTGGGACAGGGGACCCAAGAGACCCAGTACTTC
many,TRBV11-3,TRBJ2-2,.,CASSRTRGITGELFF,TGTGCCAGCAGCCGTACCCGCGGCATCACCGGGGAGCTGTTTTTT
.,TRBV7-9,TRBJ2-7,TRBD2,CASRPSGGYEQYF,TGTGCCAGCAGACCTAGCGGGGGATACGAGCAGTACTTC
.,TRBV20-1,TRBJ1-6,.,CSVSRETYNSPLHF,TGCAGTGTCAGCAGGGAAACCTATAATTCACCCCTCCACTTT
.,TRBV6-2/TRBV6-3,TRBJ1-2,.,CASSYSSRAGYTF,TGTGCCAGCAGTTACTCATCCAGGGCTGGCTACACCTTC
.,TRBV7-9,TRBJ1-6,.,CASTSSGSPLHF,TGTGCCAGCACCTCCTCCGGGTCACCCCTCCACTTT
.,TRBV9,TRBJ2-2,.,CASGPGELFF,TGTGCCAGCGGACCGGGGGAGCTGTTTTTT
few,TRBV2,TRBJ2-2,.,CASTGRGNGELFF,TGTGCCAGCACCGGACGGGGAAACGGGGAGCTGTTTTTT
.,TRBV7-2,TRBJ1-2,.,CASSSQPNYGYTF,TGTGCCAGCAGCTCTCAGCCCAACTATGGCTACACCTTC
.,TRBV14,TRBJ2-5,TRBD1,CASSTSGGQGTQTF,TGTGCCAGCAGCACGAGTGGGGGACAGGGGACCCAGACCTTC
.,TRBV11-3,TRBJ1-5,TRBD1,CASSTGGNQPQHF,TGTGCCAGCAGCACAGGGGGCAATCAGCCCCAGCATTTT
once,TRBV7-3,TRBJ1-2,TRBD1,CASRRNRGSYGYTF,TGTGCCAGCAGGAGAAACAGGGGATCGTATGGCTACACCTTC
.,TRBV9,TRBJ1-2,.,CASSVSHYGYTF,TGTGCCAGCAGCGTATCTCATTATGGCTACACCTTC
.,TRBV9,TRBJ1-2,.,CASSVDSGYGYTF,TGTGCCAGCAGCGTAGATTCAGGCTATGGCTACACCTTC
many,TRBV3-1,TRBJ2-5,TRBD2,CASSQRSGGAGETQYF,TGTGCCAGCAGCCAACGGAGCGGGGGGGCGGGGGAGACCCAGTACTTC
many,TRBV5-8,TRBJ1-2,.,CASSIDTTNYGYTF,TGTGCCAGCAGCATTGACACGACCAACTATGGCTACACCTTC
many,TRBV6-2/TRBV6-3,TRBJ2-1,.,CASSTRAASSYNEQFF,TGTGCCAGCAGCACCCGGGCAGCCAGCTCCTACAATGAGCAGTTCTTC
.,TRBV11-2,TRBJ2-2,.,CASSPQTGNTGELFF,TGTGCCAGCAGCCCGCAAACAGGGAACACCGGGGAGCTGTTTTTT
.,TRBV20-1,TRBJ2-1,TRBD2,CSATGLADNEQFF,TGCAGTGCGACGGGACTAGCGGATAATGAGCAGTTCTTC
medium-sized,TRBV7-2,TRBJ1-2,TRBD1,CASSFSGTEGYGYTF,TGTGCCAGCAGCTTTTCCGGGACAGAAGGGTATGGCTACACCTTC
.,TRBV24-1,TRBJ1-2,.,CATSDLLGHGYTF,TGTGCCACCAGTGATCTGCTGGGTCATGGCTACACCTTC
.,TRBV20-1,TRBJ2-3,TRBD2,CSATGTSGRSTDTQYF,TGCAGTGCGACCGGGACTAGCGGGAGAAGCACAGATACGCAGTATTTT
.,TRBV4-1,TRBJ2-7,TRBD1,CASRQERGGKYEQYF,TGCGCCAGCAGACAGGAGAGAGGGGGCAAGTACGAGCAGTACTTC
many,TRBV7-8,TRBJ1-1,TRBD1,CASSLGWDRGYTEAFF,TGTGCCAGCAGCTTAGGGTGGGACAGGGGGTACACTGAAGCTTTCTTT
.,TRBV10-3,TRBJ1-6,.,CAISGRGASDSPLHF,TGTGCCATCAGTGGAAGGGGGGCATCGGATTCACCCCTCCACTTT
.,TRBV20-1,TRBJ1-5,.,CSAWGGGAGQPQHF,TGCAGTGCTTGGGGTGGGGGCGCCGGTCAGCCCCAGCATTTT
medium-sized,TRBV30,TRBJ1-5,.,CAWSAPPQPQHF,TGTGCCTGGAGTGCCCCCCCCCAGCCCCAGCATTTT
.,TRBV6-6,TRBJ2-7,.,CASSDSSYEQYF,TGTGCCAGCAGTGACTCGAGTTACGAGCAGTACTTC
.,TRBV5-1,TRBJ2-2,.,CASSPRGGGELFF,TGCGCCAGCAGCCCGAGGGGTGGCGGGGAGCTGTTTTTT
.,TRBV7-9,TRBJ1-2,.,CASSLLLAKDYRYTF,TGTGCCAGCAGCTTATTGCTAGCGAAGGACTACAGATACACCTTC
.,TRBV24-1,TRBJ1-4,.,CATSAQGEKLFF,TGTGCCACCAGCGCGCAGGGAGAAAAACTGTTTTTT
.,TRBV28,TRBJ2-7,.,CASSLSGAYEQYF,TGTGCCAGCAGTTTATCGGGGGCCTACGAGCAGTACTTC
.,TRBV20-1,TRBJ1-2,.,CSAPDEGYF,TGCAGTGCCCCGGACGAGGGCTACTTC
.,TRBV9,TRBJ1-3,.,CASSVATGNSGNTIYF,TGTGCCAGCAGCGTAGCTACAGGGAACTCTGGAAACACCATATATTTT
.,TRBV20-1,TRBJ2-7,TRBD2,CSARDSGRNTYEQYF,TGCAGTGCTAGAGATAGCGGGCGGAATACCTACGAGCAGTACTTC
.,TRBV5-1,TRBJ1-4,.,CASSLGDMKNEKLFF,TGCGCCAGCAGCCTAGGGGACATGAAGAATGAAAAACTGTTTTTT
.,TRBV19,TRBJ1-2,.,CASSSPGHANYGYTF,TGTGCCAGTAGTAGCCCGGGACATGCTAACTATGGCTACACCTTC
.,TRBV2,TRBJ1-4,.,CASSDWTVVPRLGEKLFF,TGTGCCAGCAGTGACTGGACAGTAGTCCCGAGGCTAGGTGAAAAACTGTTTTTT
.,TRBV20-1,TRBJ1-4,.,CSARLIGPTTNEKLFF,TGCAGTGCTAGGCTGATAGGCCCAACAACTAATGAAAAACTGTTTTTT
many,TRBV6-5,TRBJ1-6,TRBD1,CASSHSTGQDNSPLHF,TGTGCCAGCAGTCACTCGACGGGACAGGATAATTCACCCCTCCACTTT
.,TRBV12-3/TRBV12-4,TRBJ2-7,TRBD1,CASSPSGTGNGEQYF,TGTGCCAGCAGTCCTTCGGGGACAGGGAATGGCGAGCAGTACTTC
once,TRBV7-8,TRBJ2-2,.,CASSLDPQTGELFF,TGTGCCAGCAGCTTAGATCCCCAGACCGGGGAGCTGTTTTTT
.,TRBV7-2,TRBJ2-3,.,CASSLTGTDTDTQYF,TGTGCCAGCAGCTTAACGGGAACCGACACAGATACGCAGTATTTT
.,TRBV29-1,TRBJ2-3,.,CSVGGGYDTDTQYF,TGCAGCGTTGGCGGAGGGTACGACACAGATACGCAGTATTTT
.,TRBV19,TRBJ1-5,.,CASQPSGGSNQPQHF,TGTGCCAGCCAACCATCGGGGGGCAGTAATCAGCCCCAGCATTTT
.,TRBV5-5,TRBJ1-6,TRBD1,CASSLGQGNYNSPLHF,TGTGCCAGCAGCTTGGGACAGGGCAACTATAATTCACCCCTCCACTTT
.,TRBV12-3/TRBV12-4,TRBJ1-6,TRBD1,CASSRGQGNNSPLHF,TGTGCCAGCAGTCGCGGACAGGGGAATAATTCACCCCTCCACTTT
.,TRBV25-1,TRBJ1-6,TRBD1,CASKGQLNSPLHF,TGTGCCAGCAAGGGACAGTTAAATTCACCCCTCCACTTT
medium-sized,TRBV7-3,TRBJ2-3,TRBD2,CASSLNGRTDTQYF,TGTGCCAGCAGCTTAAACGGGAGGACAGATACGCAGTATTTT
.,TRBV20-1,TRBJ1-2,TRBD1,CGARDREDANYGYTF,TGCGGTGCAAGGGACAGGGAGGACGCTAACTATGGCTACACCTTC
.,TRBV9,TRBJ1-2,.,CASSTGRATTTF,TGCGCCAGCAGCACGGGACGGGCCACTACCACCTTC
.,TRBV29-1,TRBJ2-5,.,CSVEGEDGYTFGSGTQYF,.
medium-sized,TRBV9,TRBJ1-2,TRBD1,CASSVAGTGKDYGYTF,TGTGCCAGCAGCGTAGCCGGGACAGGGAAGGACTATGGCTACACCTTC
.,TRBV7-3,TRBJ2-1,.,CASSSRQTLEQFF,TGTGCCAGCAGCTCGAGACAGACCCTTGAGCAGTTCTTC
.,TRBV7-3,TRBJ1-3,.,CASSRRGYGNTIYF,TGTGCCAGCAGCCGAAGGGGTTACGGAAACACCATATATTTT